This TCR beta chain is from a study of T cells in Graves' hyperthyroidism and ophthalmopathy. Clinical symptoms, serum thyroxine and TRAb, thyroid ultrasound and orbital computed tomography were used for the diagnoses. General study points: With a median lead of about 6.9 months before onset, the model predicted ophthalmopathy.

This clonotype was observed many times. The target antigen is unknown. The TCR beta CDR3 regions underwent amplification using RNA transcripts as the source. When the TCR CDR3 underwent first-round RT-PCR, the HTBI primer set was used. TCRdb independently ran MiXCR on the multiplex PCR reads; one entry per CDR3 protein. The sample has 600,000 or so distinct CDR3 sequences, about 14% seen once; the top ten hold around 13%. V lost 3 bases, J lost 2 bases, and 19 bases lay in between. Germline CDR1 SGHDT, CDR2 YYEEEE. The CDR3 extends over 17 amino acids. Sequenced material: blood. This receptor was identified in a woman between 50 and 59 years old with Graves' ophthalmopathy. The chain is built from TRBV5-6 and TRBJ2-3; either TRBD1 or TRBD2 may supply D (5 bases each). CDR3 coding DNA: TGTGCCAGCAGCTACCCTACCCGGGACCCCAACACAGATACGCAGTATTTT. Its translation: CASSYPTRDPNTDTQYF.